This T cell receptor (beta chain) was captured in a study of cytomegalovirus exposure and HLA in healthy donors. Study results and limitations: TCR beta chain V- and J-gene trimming was linked, in a later analysis, to a missense variant in DCLRE1C. Among TCR beta chains of equal frequency, HLA-associated ones were more clonally expanded in a later analysis. Presence/absence analysis assumed near-uniform sequencing depth across donors. In an earlier analysis, productive rearrangement rates for most beta V segments clustered near 87% or 30%.

CDR3 length: 16 amino acids. Concerning this clone: Its matching antigen is unknown.

Primers for the PCR totalled 60 Vbeta and 13 Jbeta. TCRdb keeps only in-frame clones here, not all; method: immunoSEQ multiplex PCR. The sample consists of roughly 150,000 clones, around 78% of them appearing once. Material for sequencing was PBMCs. This clonotype originated in a man between 40 and 49 years old in good health and CMV-seronegative. The chain couples TRBV21-1 to TRBJ2-4; TRBD1, the D gene given by the table, was not confirmed from the DNA. TRBV21-1 is labeled a pseudogene. The CDR3 DNA is TGTGCCAGCAGCCCCCGGGACAGCCTAGCCAAAAACATTCAGTACTTC. Its translation is CASSPRDSLAKNIQYF.